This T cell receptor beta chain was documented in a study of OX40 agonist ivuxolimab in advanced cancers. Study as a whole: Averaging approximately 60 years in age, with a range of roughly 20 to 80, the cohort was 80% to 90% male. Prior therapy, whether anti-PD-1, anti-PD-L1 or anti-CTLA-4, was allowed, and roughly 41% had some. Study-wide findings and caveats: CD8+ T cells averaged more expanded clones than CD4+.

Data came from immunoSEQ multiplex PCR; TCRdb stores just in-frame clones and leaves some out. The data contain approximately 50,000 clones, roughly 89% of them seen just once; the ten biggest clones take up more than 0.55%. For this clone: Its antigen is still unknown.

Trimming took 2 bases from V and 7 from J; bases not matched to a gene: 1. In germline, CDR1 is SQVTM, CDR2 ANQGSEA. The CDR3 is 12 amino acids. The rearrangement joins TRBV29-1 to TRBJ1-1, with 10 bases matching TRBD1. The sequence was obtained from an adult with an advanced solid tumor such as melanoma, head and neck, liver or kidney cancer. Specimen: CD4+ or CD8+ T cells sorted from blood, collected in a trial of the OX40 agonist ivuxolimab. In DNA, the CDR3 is TGCAGCGTTGAACGGACAGGGGGTGAAGCTTTCTTT. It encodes CSVERTGGEAFF.